The rows below give T cell receptor beta chains drawn from one sample of a study of human T cells and chemical hapten exposure. TCRdb re-called the RACE reads with MiXCR, one entry per CDR3 protein. This sample carries more than 35,000 distinct CDR3 sequences, more than 6% of them seen once, and the ten largest clones take roughly a tenth. The sample consisted of whole blood, taken in connection with sensitization to the hapten diphenylcyclopropenone (DPC). The receptors were gathered from a woman aged 25 to 39 with alopecia areata. Some clones in this sample may be carry-over from other donors' samples. Both conserved end residues are part of each CDR3. Each record gives: CDR3 DNA, CDR3 protein, clone size, V gene, D gene, J gene. D genes are given only for firm matches. Expanded clones get a size class; other rows say once, few or many, or leave the size out.

CDR3 DNA: TGTGCCACCAGCAGACGCATACAGGGCTACGAGCAGTACTTC
CDR3 protein: CATSRRIQGYEQYF
clone size: few
V gene: TRBV15
D gene: NA
J gene: TRBJ2-7

CDR3 DNA: TGCGCCAGCAGCCATCGGGGGGCGAGCACCGGGGAGCTGTTTTTT
CDR3 protein: CASSHRGASTGELFF
clone size: NA
V gene: TRBV4-3
D gene: NA
J gene: TRBJ2-2

CDR3 DNA: TGTGCCAGCAGTTTACTACTAGCGGGGGGGAGGAATGAGCAGTTCTTC
CDR3 protein: CASSLLLAGGRNEQFF
clone size: many
V gene: TRBV12-3/TRBV12-4
D gene: TRBD2
J gene: TRBJ2-1

CDR3 DNA: TGTGCCAGCGGCGTAGCGGGGGGCTCCGGGTATGAGACCCAGTACTTC
CDR3 protein: CASGVAGGSGYETQYF
clone size: NA
V gene: TRBV7-9
D gene: TRBD2
J gene: TRBJ2-5

CDR3 DNA: TGTGCCAGCAGGGGCGTTAGAGGGGCTAATGAAAAACTGTTTTTT
CDR3 protein: CASRGVRGANEKLFF
clone size: few
V gene: TRBV2
D gene: NA
J gene: TRBJ1-4

CDR3 DNA: TGCGCCAGCAGCACCCACGCGGGATTCTACGAGCAGTACTTC
CDR3 protein: CASSTHAGFYEQYF
clone size: few
V gene: TRBV5-1
D gene: NA
J gene: TRBJ2-7

CDR3 DNA: TGCAGTGCGGAACCACCGGGGGGGGGGAATCAGCCCCAGCATTTT
CDR3 protein: CSAEPPGGGNQPQHF
clone size: many
V gene: TRBV20-1
D gene: NA
J gene: TRBJ1-5

CDR3 DNA: TGTGCCAGCAGCTCCCCCCCCCCATTCGGTCCCATTGACTCCTATAATTCACCCCTCCACTTT
CDR3 protein: CASSSPPPFGPIDSYNSPLHF
clone size: few
V gene: TRBV11-2
D gene: NA
J gene: TRBJ1-6

CDR3 DNA: TGTGCCAGCAGGCCCCCACCAGGGCGGGGGGGTTACAATGAGCAGTTCTTC
CDR3 protein: CASRPPPGRGGYNEQFF
clone size: NA
V gene: TRBV6-2/TRBV6-3
D gene: TRBD2
J gene: TRBJ2-1

CDR3 DNA: TGCAGTGCTATCAGAACTAAGAGCTCCTACGAGCAGTACTTC
CDR3 protein: CSAIRTKSSYEQYF
clone size: many
V gene: TRBV20-1
D gene: NA
J gene: TRBJ2-7

CDR3 DNA: TGCGCCAGCAGCTTGTTCCAGACTACTGAAGGGGCTTTCTTT
CDR3 protein: CASSLFQTTEGAFF
clone size: NA
V gene: TRBV5-1
D gene: NA
J gene: TRBJ1-1